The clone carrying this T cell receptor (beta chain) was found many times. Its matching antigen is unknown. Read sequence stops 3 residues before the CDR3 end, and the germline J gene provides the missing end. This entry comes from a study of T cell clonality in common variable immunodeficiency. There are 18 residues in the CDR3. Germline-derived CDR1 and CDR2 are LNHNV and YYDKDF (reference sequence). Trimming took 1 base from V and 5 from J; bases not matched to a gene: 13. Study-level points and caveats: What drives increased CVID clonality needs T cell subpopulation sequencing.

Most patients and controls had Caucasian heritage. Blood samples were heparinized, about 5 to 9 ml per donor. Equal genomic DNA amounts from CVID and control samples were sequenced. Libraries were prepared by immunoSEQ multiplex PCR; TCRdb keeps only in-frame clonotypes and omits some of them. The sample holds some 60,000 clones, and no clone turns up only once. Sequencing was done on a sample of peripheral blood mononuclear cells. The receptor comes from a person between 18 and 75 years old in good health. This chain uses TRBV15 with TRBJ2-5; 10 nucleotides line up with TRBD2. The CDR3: CATSRGGASGSFLETQYF. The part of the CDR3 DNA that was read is TGTGCCACCAGCAGAGGGGGGGCTAGCGGGAGTTTCCTGGAGACC.